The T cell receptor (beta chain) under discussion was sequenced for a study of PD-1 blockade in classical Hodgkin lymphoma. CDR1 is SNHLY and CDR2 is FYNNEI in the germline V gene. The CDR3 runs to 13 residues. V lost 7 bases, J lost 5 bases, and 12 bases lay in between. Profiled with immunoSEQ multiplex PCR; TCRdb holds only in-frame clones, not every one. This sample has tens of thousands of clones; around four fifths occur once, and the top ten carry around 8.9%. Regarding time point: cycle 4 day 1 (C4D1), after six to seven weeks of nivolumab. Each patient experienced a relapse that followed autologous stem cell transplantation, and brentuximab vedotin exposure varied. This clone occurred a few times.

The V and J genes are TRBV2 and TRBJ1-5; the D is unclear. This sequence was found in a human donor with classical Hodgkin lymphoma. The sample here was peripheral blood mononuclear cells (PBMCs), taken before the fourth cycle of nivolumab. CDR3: CASTGWIDQPQHF. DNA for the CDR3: TGTGCCAGCACGGGGTGGATTGATCAGCCCCAGCATTTT.